One sample yielded the 10 T cell receptor beta chains listed below, sequenced in a study of vaccination and CD4 T cells after COVID-19. Cultured CD4+ T cell DNA was sequenced using the Oncomine TCR Beta short-read assay. Using its own MiXCR run on the PCR reads, TCRdb lists one record per CDR3 protein. Found here are roughly 15,000 distinct CDR3 sequences, 43% of them singletons; the top ten hold less than 9%. Treatment here: roughly nine-day PBMC culture with coronavirus spike peptide pools or control peptides (ViraFEST assay). No antigen has been identified for these receptors. Material for sequencing was CD4+ T cells from blood, cultured in vitro. These TCRs come from a human donor who had recovered from COVID-19.

This clonotype was seen only a few times. V is TRBV6-1 and J is TRBJ1-5; weak D call: TRBD1 (5 bases). Trimming left V 4 bases short and J 2 bases short, with 15 bases between. Germline V gene lookup returns CDR1 MNHNS and CDR2 SASEGT. This CDR3 has 16 amino acids. The CDR3, as DNA: TGTGCCAGCAGTGGGTGGTCTGGGGGTCGCAATCAGCCCCAGCATTTT. Its protein is CASSGWSGGRNQPQHF.

There are a few counts of this clonotype. V and J are TRBV6-1 and TRBJ1-5; D perhaps matches TRBD1 (5 bases). The CDR3 runs to 16 residues. The V gene lost 8 bases and the J gene lost 0 bases, with 17 bases spanning the gap. Germline lookup yields CDR1 MNHNS and CDR2 SASEGT. CDR3 nucleotide sequence: TGTGCCAGCTGTCGGGACGGATCATATAGCAATCAGCCCCAGCATTTT. This encodes CASCRDGSYSNQPQHF.

The V and J genes are TRBV19 and TRBJ1-5; 9 nucleotides align to TRBD1. V was pared by 5 bases and J by 4 bases, with 6 bases of the junction left unmatched. This CDR3 comprises 15 residues. The germline V gene encodes CDR1 LNHDA and CDR2 SQIVND (reference sequence). The CDR3 DNA sequence: TGTGCCAGTAGTGACACCGGACAGGGGAATCAGCCCCAGCATTTT. As protein: CASSDTGQGNQPQHF.

As DNA, the CDR3 is TGCAGTGCTAGACAGGGGAGGTCTAGCTATGGCTACACCTTC. It encodes CSARQGRSSYGYTF. The rearrangement links TRBV20-1 to TRBJ1-2, with D perhaps TRBD1 (6 bases). CDR1 is DFQATT and CDR2 is SNEGSKA in the germline V gene (reference sequence). The CDR3 is 14 residues long. Deletions cut 2 bases from V and 4 bases from J, with 14 bases between.

CDR3: CASRPKGQGNQPQHF. CDR3 nucleotides: TGTGCCAGTAGGCCCAAGGGACAGGGCAATCAGCCCCAGCATTTT. The chain combines TRBV19 with TRBJ1-5; 8 nucleotides match TRBD1. CDR3 length: 15 amino acids. Germline trimming cut 6 bases from V and 2 bases from J; bases unmatched to any gene: 6. CDR1 is LNHDA, CDR2 SQIVND, per germline (reference sequence).

The chain is built from TRBV6-1 and TRBJ1-6, with D possibly matching TRBD1 (5 bases). V lost 6 bases and J lost 0, with 12 bases in between. CDR3 size: 16 residues. Germline CDR1 and CDR2: MNHNS and SASEGT. CDR3 protein: CASSSQGGSYNSPLHF. The CDR3 DNA follows: TGTGCCAGCAGCTCCCAGGGAGGCTCCTATAATTCACCCCTCCACTTT.

This clonotype qualifies as large. This sequence joins TRBV6-5 and TRBJ2-7; D gene ambiguous. V dropped 4 bases and J dropped 3 bases, with 10 bases sitting between them. Germline CDR1 and CDR2: MNHEY and SVGAGI. The CDR3 consists of 13 residues. The CDR3 loop is CASSSGSYYEQYF. The CDR3 region has the DNA TGTGCCAGCAGTTCCGGGTCCTACTACGAGCAGTACTTC.

V usage is TRBV5-4 and J usage is TRBJ1-1; D is possibly TRBD1 (5 bases). Trimming took 2 bases from V and 5 from J, leaving 13 bases between them. Germline CDR1 SGHNT, CDR2 YYREEE (reference sequence). CDR3 length: 14 residues. The CDR3 loop is CASSFFSGKTEAFF. Written as DNA, the CDR3 is TGTGCCAGCAGCTTTTTCTCAGGGAAAACTGAAGCTTTCTTT.

The chain uses TRBV18 and TRBJ2-3; no clear D gene. Germline CDR1 and CDR2: KGHSH and LQKENI. The V end lost 3 bases, the J end lost 4 bases, and 17 bases lay between the germline ends. This CDR3 comprises 16 residues. Here the CDR3 DNA reads TGTGCCAGCTCACCGAACGGCAGCCCCTCATCAGATACGCAGTATTTT. Its translation: CASSPNGSPSSDTQYF.

The chain links TRBV15 to TRBJ1-5; 8 nucleotides match TRBD1. CDR3 length: 16 amino acids. Germline CDR1 reads LNHNV; CDR2 reads YYDKDF (reference sequence). Trimming cost V 0 bases and J 6 bases; bases outside gene matches: 7. The CDR3 sequence: CATSREDRVGGQPQHF. Written as DNA, the CDR3 is TGTGCCACCAGCAGAGAGGACAGGGTAGGCGGTCAGCCCCAGCATTTT.